This T cell receptor (beta chain) was identified in a study of blood T cell repertoires in COVID-19. For the study at large: COVID-19 samples from acute and convalescent phases originated in the United States, Italy and Spain.

Original handling: Amplification from reference gene primers served as the basis for estimated nucleated cell counts. The data were produced by immunoSEQ multiplex PCR, yet TCRdb's version contains in-frame clones alone and is incomplete. Clone size and the V and J calls come from that table; the DNA yielded D and trimming. The sample includes about 300,000 clones, roughly 90% of them seen just once. This CDR3 comprises 13 residues. CDR1 KGHSH and CDR2 LQKENI come from the germline V gene. The ends were cut back, 6 bases at V and 2 bases at J, with 10 bases in the middle. The rearrangement uses TRBV18 and TRBJ1-2, with TRBD1 as a possible D gene (6 bases). The clonotype was recovered from a young woman who had recovered from COVID-19. The source material was PBMCs or T cells enriched from blood (not recorded which). CDR3 coding DNA: TGTGCCAGCTCCCAGGGACAAAACTATGGCTACACCTTC. This sequence encodes CASSQGQNYGYTF.